Presented here are 31 T cell receptor beta chains from one specimen sequenced in a study of beta chain features in type 1 diabetes. Every isolated RNA sample was fully reverse transcribed, so sequencing captured expressed TCRB transcripts. Assay used: immunoSEQ multiplex PCR; TCRdb lists only in-frame clones, some missing. The sample comprises some 270,000 clones, around 7.8% of which are singletons, and under 1.3% rests with the top ten. Sequencing was performed on central memory CD4+ T cells from blood. Receptors were obtained from a woman under 30 in good health.

The V and J genes are TRBV7-2 and TRBJ2-1; weak D call: TRBD2 (6 bases). The CDR3 is made up of 15 amino acids. Looked up from germline, CDR1 is SGHTA and CDR2 is FQGNSA. Trimming removed 1 base at V and 4 bases at J, with 11 bases between. In nucleotides, the CDR3 is TGTGCCAGCAGCTTAGGATCCAGCGGGTACAATGAGCAGTTCTTC. This translates into CASSLGSSGYNEQFF.

The chain has TRBV7-9 and TRBJ1-4; the D gene is possibly TRBD1 (5 bases). The CDR3 contains 11 residues. Germline CDR1 and CDR2: SEHNR and FQNEAQ (reference sequence). The V end was cut by 8 bases, the J end by 8 bases, with 9 bases between. The CDR3 DNA reads as TGTGCCAGCGGGACTGGCGAAAAACTGTTTTTT. This gives the protein CASGTGEKLFF.

This clone was counted only a few times. Other DNA sequences from this sample encode an identical CDR3 as well. The V call is TRBV7-3, the J call TRBJ2-3; D is perhaps TRBD2 (6 bases). The CDR3 covers 14 residues. Trimming shortened V by 5 bases and J by 2 bases, and 11 bases separated the two germline ends. CDR1 is SGHTA and CDR2 is FQGTGA in the germline V gene. CDR3 DNA: TGTGCCAGCAGCCCTGGGACTTTCACAGATACGCAGTATTTT. Translating it yields CASSPGTFTDTQYF.

The gene calls are TRBV7-8 and TRBJ1-4; D is ambiguous. Germline CDR1 is SGHVS and CDR2 is FQNEAQ. This CDR3 comprises 13 residues. V was cut by 2 bases and J by 7 bases, with 8 bases left in between. The CDR3 loop is CASSLYASEKLFF. CDR3 nucleotides: TGTGCCAGCAGCTTATACGCAAGTGAAAAACTGTTTTTT.

The table lists this clone with a few counts. The V gene is TRBV7-3, the J gene TRBJ2-3; TRBD2 matches 10 bases. The ends lost 4 bases at V and 1 base at J; junction bases unmatched: 5. Looked up from germline, CDR1 is SGHTA and CDR2 is FQGTGA. The CDR3 runs to 16 residues. DNA of the CDR3: TGTGCCAGCAGCTCGGGACTAGCGCTCGGCACAGATACGCAGTATTTT. It encodes CASSSGLALGTDTQYF. Supplemented by reference TRBV7-3 and TRBJ2-3, the full variable domain reads GAGVSQTPSNKVTEKGKYVELRCDPISGHTALYWYRQSLGQGPEFLIYFQGTGAADDSGLPNDRFFAVRPEGSVSTLKIQRTERGDSAVYLCASSSGLALGTDTQYFGPGTRLTVL.

The chain carries TRBV5-1 and TRBJ1-2; D unresolved. Between the trimmed V and J ends, which lost 4 bases and 7 bases, there was a span of 14 bases. Germline loops: CDR1 SGHRS, CDR2 YFSETQ. The CDR3 is 13 residues long. The CDR3 sequence is CASSVREGAGYTF. Here the CDR3 DNA reads TGCGCCAGCAGCGTAAGAGAGGGAGCTGGCTACACCTTC.

The chain uses TRBV6-9 and TRBJ1-2; 8 bases line up with TRBD1. Germline CDR1 is MNHGY and CDR2 is SVAAGI. Trimming at V came to 5 bases and at J to 8 bases, leaving 7 bases not matched to a gene. The CDR3 extends over 13 amino acids. The chain's CDR3 is CASSVSRDRGYTF. In DNA form, the CDR3 reads TGTGCCAGCAGTGTTAGCCGGGACAGGGGCTACACCTTC.

The chain uses TRBV18 and TRBJ2-5; TRBD2 matches 10 bases. The CDR3 contains 15 residues. Per the germline V gene, CDR1 is KGHSH and CDR2 is LQKENI. Trimming removed 3 bases from V and 5 bases from J; junction bases left unmatched: 6. The CDR3 region has the DNA TGTGCCAGCTCACCCCTAGCGGGGGTTGGGGAGACCCAGTACTTC. It encodes CASSPLAGVGETQYF. Looking up the rest from reference TRBV18 and TRBJ2-5 gives the full variable domain: NAGVMQNPRHLVRRRGQEARLRCSPMKGHSHVYWYRQLPEEGLKFMVYLQKENIIDESGMPKERFSAEFPKEGPSILRIQQVVRGDSAAYFCASSPLAGVGETQYFGPGTRLLVL.

This clone was observed a handful of times. This chain connects TRBV27 to TRBJ2-3; a weak D match, TRBD2 (6 bases). The CDR3 length is 16 residues. V lost 6 bases to trimming and J lost 1 base, with 17 bases between them. CDR1 and CDR2 (germline): MNHEY, SMNVEV (reference sequence). For the CDR3, the DNA is TGTGCCAGCAGCTTTAAGCGGGCATGGGGCACAGATACGCAGTATTTT. Its translation is CASSFKRAWGTDTQYF.

This clone was found a few times. The chain employs TRBV27 and TRBJ2-7; no definite D call. This CDR3 is built from 15 residues. V was clipped by 4 bases and J by 2 bases, with 15 bases between them. The germline V gene has CDR1 MNHEY and CDR2 SMNVEV (reference sequence). In DNA, the CDR3 is TGTGCCAGCAGTTCCGGGTCTTCCTCAACCTACGAGCAGTACTTC. Translation: CASSSGSSSTYEQYF.

The J gene is TRBJ2-7, the V gene TRBV14; D is unclear. The germline CDR1 and CDR2 sequences are SGHDN and FVKESK. The CDR3 consists of 14 residues. The V end lost 2 bases, the J end lost 4 bases, and 12 bases lay between the germline ends. The CDR3 DNA reads as TGTGCCAGCAGCCAATCAGCCGGACCTTACGAGCAGTACGTC. As protein: CASSQSAGPYEQYV.

This clone was seen ten or more times. The J gene is TRBJ1-1, the V gene TRBV15; D may be TRBD1 (6 bases). This CDR3 region has 12 residues. Germline values: CDR1 LNHNV, CDR2 YYDKDF (reference sequence). V dropped 8 bases and J dropped 4 bases, with 11 bases sitting between them. CDR3 region: CATSGQSTEAFF. CDR3 sequence (DNA): TGTGCCACCTCGGGACAATCCACTGAAGCTTTCTTT. Combining the CDR3 with reference TRBV15 and TRBJ1-1 gives the whole variable domain DAMVIQNPRYQVTQFGKPVTLSCSQTLNHNVMYWYQQKSSQAPKLLFHYYDKDFNNEADTPDNFQSRRPNTSFCFLDIRSPGLGDTAMYLCATSGQSTEAFFGQGTRLTVV.

This clone was counted between two and nine times. In DNA, the CDR3 is TGTGCCAGCAGCTTAGGCGGGTCGGAGACCCAGTACTTC. Its protein product is CASSLGGSETQYF. This chain joins TRBV7-2 and TRBJ2-5; D perhaps matches TRBD2 (5 bases). The CDR3 is 13 amino acids. Per germline, CDR1 SGHTA and CDR2 FQGNSA. Trimming removed 1 base from V and 5 bases from J, with 8 bases in between.

The sample holds many counts of this clone. The V call is TRBV4-3, the J call TRBJ2-4, with D possibly being TRBD2 (6 bases). The CDR3 has 14 amino acids. The germline V and J ends were trimmed by 0 bases and 10 bases, with 13 bases remaining between them. In germline, CDR1 is LGHNA, CDR2 YSLEER. CDR3 amino acids: CASSQEEGWGIQYF. CDR3 in DNA: TGCGCCAGCAGCCAAGAGGAGGGATGGGGGATTCAGTACTTC.

This clone was counted between two and nine times. V is TRBV27 and J is TRBJ2-3, with D tentatively TRBD2 (6 bases). Looked up from germline, CDR1 is MNHEY and CDR2 is SMNVEV (reference sequence). V lost 3 bases and J lost 2, with 15 bases in between. There are 16 residues in the CDR3. The CDR3 DNA follows: TGTGCCAGCAGTTTTCTGGAGCGGGCTTTCACAGATACGCAGTATTTT. This codes for CASSFLERAFTDTQYF.

This clone was counted ten times or more. V and J are TRBV11-2 and TRBJ2-2; D is uncertain. With 0 bases removed from V and 7 bases from J, the gap between germline ends came to 9 bases. Germline loops: CDR1 SGHAT, CDR2 FQNNGV. The CDR3 covers 14 residues. This CDR3 reads CASSLESVYGELFF. For the CDR3, the DNA is TGTGCCAGCAGCTTAGAGTCCGTGTACGGGGAGCTGTTTTTT.

This clone was counted ten times or more. This rearrangement joins TRBV7-2 to TRBJ2-1; 7 bases line up with TRBD1. V lost 0 bases to trimming and J lost 6 bases; unmatched junction nucleotides: 11. The CDR3 runs 17 residues. Germline V gives CDR1 SGHTA, CDR2 FQGNSA. CDR3 in DNA: TGTGCCAGCAGCTTAGCCTATCGTCGCTACAGGGGCAATGAGCAGTTCTTC. This gives the protein CASSLAYRRYRGNEQFF.

This clone was seen more than once but under ten times. The chain uses TRBV29-1 and TRBJ1-1; 7 positions match TRBD1. J gave up 4 bases and V 7 bases, and 3 bases lay outside the gene matches. CDR3 length: 11 amino acids. Germline V gene lookup returns CDR1 SQVTM and CDR2 ANQGSEA. CDR3 DNA sequence: TGCAGCGGGGACAGCGTCACTGAAGCTTTCTTT. This translates into CSGDSVTEAFF.

This clone was seen repeatedly, ten times or more. The rearrangement links TRBV5-6 to TRBJ2-7, with D perhaps TRBD2 (6 bases). Trimming took off 1 base at V and 6 bases at J, with 14 bases between the two ends. From germline, CDR1 is SGHDT and CDR2 YYEEEE. This CDR3 is built from 14 residues. The CDR3 DNA reads as TGTGCCAGCAGCTTGATGCGGAGGGTAGTCGAGCAGTACGTC. Translating gives CASSLMRRVVEQYV.

The chain employs TRBV5-4 and TRBJ1-2; the match to TRBD1 covers 8 bases. Germline CDR1 SGHNT, CDR2 YYREEE (reference sequence). The trim removed 4 bases at V and 4 bases at J, leaving 3 bases unmatched. The CDR3 totals 13 residues. CDR3 nucleotides: TGTGCCAGCAGCACGACAGGGGCCTATGGCTACACCTTC. Translation: CASSTTGAYGYTF.

This clone has just a few counts. The chain is built from TRBV29-1 and TRBJ2-7; D perhaps matches TRBD2 (5 bases). This CDR3 contains 13 residues. V was shortened by 5 bases and J by 6 bases, with 17 bases between the two germline ends. Germline V lookup: CDR1 SQVTM, CDR2 ANQGSEA. DNA for the CDR3: TGCAGCGTTACTCCGGTTTCACGGGGCGAGCAGTACTTC. This sequence encodes CSVTPVSRGEQYF.

In this sample, this clone turned up a few times. Other DNA variants within this sample encode the same CDR3. V gene TRBV5-1 combines with J gene TRBJ2-5; D possibly uses TRBD1 or TRBD2 (5 bases each). Between the trimmed V and J ends, which lost 4 bases and 4 bases, there was a span of 8 bases. Looked up from germline, CDR1 is SGHRS and CDR2 is YFSETQ. The length of the CDR3 is 12 residues. CDR3 region: CASSARGETQYF. The CDR3 nucleotides are TGCGCCAGCAGCGCGAGGGGAGAGACCCAGTACTTC.

At least ten counts were recorded for this clone. The chain combines TRBV7-9 with TRBJ2-2; D uncertain. V lost 1 base and J 4 bases, leaving 7 bases between the germline ends. Germline V lookup: CDR1 SEHNR, CDR2 FQNEAQ (reference sequence). The CDR3 sequence is 14 residues long. The CDR3 here is CASSLDQFTGELFF. In DNA, the CDR3 is TGTGCCAGCAGCTTAGACCAGTTCACCGGGGAGCTGTTTTTT.

This clone was found a few times. The J gene is TRBJ2-1, the V gene TRBV7-9, with D possibly being TRBD1 (5 bases). The V gene lost 10 bases and the J gene lost 1 base, with 17 bases spanning the gap. Germline V gene data show CDR1 as SEHNR and CDR2 as FQNEAQ (reference sequence). The CDR3 is 15 amino acids. CDR3: CATKDSDASYNEQFF. The DNA for the CDR3 is TGTGCCACCAAAGACAGCGATGCATCCTACAATGAGCAGTTCTTC.

This clone was counted between two and nine times. V gene TRBV11-1 combines with J gene TRBJ2-5; TRBD2 matches 7 bases. V trimming: 5 bases; J trimming: 7 bases; junction bases outside the gene matches: 10. This CDR3 region has 14 residues. The germline gives CDR1 SGHAT, CDR2 FQDESV (reference sequence). CDR3 in DNA: TGTGCCAGCAGCGGCCGGGACCCGGGGGGGACCCAGTACTTC. Translation: CASSGRDPGGTQYF.

The sample holds many counts of this clone. The DNA of the CDR3 is TGTGCCAGCAGTTTACTTGCAGGGGTCAGCAATCAGCCCCAGCATTTT. The encoded protein is CASSLLAGVSNQPQHF. This chain connects TRBV28 to TRBJ1-5, with D possibly being TRBD1 (6 bases). The germline V gene encodes CDR1 MDHEN and CDR2 SYDVKM. V lost 2 bases and J lost 1, with 12 bases in between. The CDR3 extends over 16 amino acids.

The rearrangement links TRBV7-2 to TRBJ2-3, with unresolved D. The CDR3 spans 14 residues. Looked up from germline, CDR1 is SGHTA and CDR2 is FQGNSA. Trimming pared 2 bases from V and 5 bases from J, leaving 11 bases between. The CDR3 sequence: CASSLRIAVDTQYF. CDR3 nucleotides: TGTGCCAGCAGCTTAAGAATAGCAGTAGATACGCAGTATTTT.

Ten or more counts support this clone. The chain combines TRBV28 with TRBJ1-6; D is uncertain. V lost 6 bases to trimming and J lost 6 bases, with 15 bases between them. Germline CDR1 is MDHEN and CDR2 is SYDVKM. CDR3 length equals 15 residues. In nucleotides, the CDR3 is TGTGCCAGCAGCTTAAGGCACACAGTTAATTCACCCCTCCACTTT. It translates to CASSLRHTVNSPLHF.

The table lists this clone with a few counts. The chain employs TRBV7-2 and TRBJ2-5, with TRBD1 as a possible D gene (5 bases). This CDR3 is built from 14 residues. The V and J ends lost 2 bases and 5 bases respectively, with 12 bases between them. CDR1 is SGHTA and CDR2 is FQGNSA in the germline V gene. CDR3 sequence (DNA): TGTGCCAGCAGCTTACTTTTACAGGCGGAGACCCAGTACTTC. Residues: CASSLLLQAETQYF.

This clone has only a few counts. V usage is TRBV25-1 and J usage is TRBJ2-1; 8 nucleotides match TRBD1. Trimming at V came to 4 bases and at J to 12 bases, leaving 8 bases not matched to a gene. The CDR3 sequence is 13 residues long. Germline lookup yields CDR1 MGHDK and CDR2 SYGVNS. The CDR3 loop reads CASSAQGAVRQFF. In DNA, the CDR3 is TGTGCCAGCAGTGCGCAGGGGGCAGTACGGCAGTTCTTC.

The rearrangement joins TRBV20-1 to TRBJ1-2; D gene ambiguous. Trimming stripped 6 bases from V and 7 bases from J, with 12 bases between. Germline CDR1 is DFQATT and CDR2 is SNEGSKA (reference sequence). This CDR3 has 11 amino acids. The CDR3 protein is CSAQRFGGYTF. The CDR3 DNA sequence: TGCAGTGCCCAGAGATTCGGTGGCTACACCTTC.